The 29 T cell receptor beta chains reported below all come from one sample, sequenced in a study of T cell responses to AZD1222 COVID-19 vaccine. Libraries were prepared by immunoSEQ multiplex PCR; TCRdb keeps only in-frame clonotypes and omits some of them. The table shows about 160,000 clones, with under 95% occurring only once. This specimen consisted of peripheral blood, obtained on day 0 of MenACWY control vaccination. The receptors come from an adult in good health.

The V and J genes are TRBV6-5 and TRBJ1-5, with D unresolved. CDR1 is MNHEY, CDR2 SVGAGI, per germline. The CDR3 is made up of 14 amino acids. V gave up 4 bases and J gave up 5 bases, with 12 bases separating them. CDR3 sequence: CASSSRGPDQPQHF. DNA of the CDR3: TGTGCCAGCAGTTCTCGTGGGCCTGATCAGCCCCAGCATTTT.

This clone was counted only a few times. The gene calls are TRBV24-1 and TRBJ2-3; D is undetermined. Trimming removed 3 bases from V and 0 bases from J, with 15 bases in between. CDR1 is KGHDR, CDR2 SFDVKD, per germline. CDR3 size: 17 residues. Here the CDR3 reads CATSDRLRLSSTDTQYF. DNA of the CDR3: TGTGCCACCAGTGATAGGCTCCGACTCTCTAGCACAGATACGCAGTATTTT.

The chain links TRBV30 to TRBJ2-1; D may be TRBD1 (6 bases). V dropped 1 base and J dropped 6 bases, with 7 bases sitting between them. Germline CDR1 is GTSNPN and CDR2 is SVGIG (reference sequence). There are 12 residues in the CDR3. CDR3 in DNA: TGTGCCTGGAGTGAGACAGGCAATGAGCAGTTCTTC. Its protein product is CAWSETGNEQFF.

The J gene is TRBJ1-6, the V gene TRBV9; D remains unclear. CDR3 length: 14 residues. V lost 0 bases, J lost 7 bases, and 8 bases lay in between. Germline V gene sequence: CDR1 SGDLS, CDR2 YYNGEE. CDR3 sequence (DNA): TGTGCCAGCAGCGTAGATTTCCAGAATTCACCCCTCCACTTT. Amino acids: CASSVDFQNSPLHF.

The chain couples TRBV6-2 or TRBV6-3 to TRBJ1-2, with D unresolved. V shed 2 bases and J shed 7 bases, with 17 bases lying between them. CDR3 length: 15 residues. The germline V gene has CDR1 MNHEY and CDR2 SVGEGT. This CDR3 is CASSYIGRRAGGYTF. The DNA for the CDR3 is TGTGCCAGCAGTTACATTGGGAGGAGGGCTGGTGGCTACACCTTC.

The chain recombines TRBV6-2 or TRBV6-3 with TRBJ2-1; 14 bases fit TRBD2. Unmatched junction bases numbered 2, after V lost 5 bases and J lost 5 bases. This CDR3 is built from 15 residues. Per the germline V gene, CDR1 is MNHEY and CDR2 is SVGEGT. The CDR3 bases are TGTGCCAGCAGTGTGACTAGCGGGAGGGACAATGAGCAGTTCTTC. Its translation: CASSVTSGRDNEQFF.

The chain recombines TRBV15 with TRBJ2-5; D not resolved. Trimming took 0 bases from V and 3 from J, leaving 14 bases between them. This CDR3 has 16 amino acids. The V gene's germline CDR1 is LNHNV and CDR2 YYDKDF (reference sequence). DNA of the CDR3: TGTGCCACCAGCAGAGATCTTCCTCGTAGAGAAGAGACCCAGTACTTC. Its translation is CATSRDLPRREETQYF.

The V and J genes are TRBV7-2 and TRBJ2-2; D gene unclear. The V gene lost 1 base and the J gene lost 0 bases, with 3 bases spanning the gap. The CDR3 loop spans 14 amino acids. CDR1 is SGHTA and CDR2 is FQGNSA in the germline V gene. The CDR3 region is CASSLESNTGELFF. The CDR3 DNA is TGTGCCAGCAGCTTAGAGTCGAACACCGGGGAGCTGTTTTTT.

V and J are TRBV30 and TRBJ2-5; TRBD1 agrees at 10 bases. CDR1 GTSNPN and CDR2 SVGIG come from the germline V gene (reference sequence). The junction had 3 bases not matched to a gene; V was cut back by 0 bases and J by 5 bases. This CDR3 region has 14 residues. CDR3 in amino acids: CAWSVGTGAETQYF. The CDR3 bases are TGTGCCTGGAGTGTGGGGACAGGGGCGGAGACCCAGTACTTC.

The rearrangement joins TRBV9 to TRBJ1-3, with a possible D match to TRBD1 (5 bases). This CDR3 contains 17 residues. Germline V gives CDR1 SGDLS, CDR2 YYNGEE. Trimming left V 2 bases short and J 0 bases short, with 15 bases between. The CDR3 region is CASSVAPGGNSGNTIYF. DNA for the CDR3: TGTGCCAGCAGCGTCGCTCCCGGGGGGAACTCTGGAAACACCATATATTTT. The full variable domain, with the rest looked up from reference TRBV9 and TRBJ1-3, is DSGVTQTPKHLITATGQRVTLRCSPRSGDLSVYWYQQSLDQGLQFLIQYYNGEERAKGNILERFSAQQFPDLHSELNLSSLELGDSALYFCASSVAPGGNSGNTIYFGEGSWLTVV.

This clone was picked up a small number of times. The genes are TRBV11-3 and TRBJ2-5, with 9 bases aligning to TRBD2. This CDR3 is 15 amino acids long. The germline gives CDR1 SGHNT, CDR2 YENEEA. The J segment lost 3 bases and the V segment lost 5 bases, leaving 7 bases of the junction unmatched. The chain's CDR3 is CASSPPGLAEETQYF. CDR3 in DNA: TGTGCCAGCAGCCCACCGGGACTAGCAGAAGAGACCCAGTACTTC.

The CDR3 nucleotides are TGTGCCATCAGTGGCGTAAGGAGCGGGACTGAGCAGTTCTTC. Amino acids: CAISGVRSGTEQFF. The chain carries TRBV10-3 and TRBJ2-1; 7 bases map to TRBD2. CDR1 ENHRY and CDR2 SYGVKD come from the germline V gene. The CDR3 contains 14 residues. V shed 4 bases, J shed 9 bases, and the junction held 9 bases outside the gene matches.

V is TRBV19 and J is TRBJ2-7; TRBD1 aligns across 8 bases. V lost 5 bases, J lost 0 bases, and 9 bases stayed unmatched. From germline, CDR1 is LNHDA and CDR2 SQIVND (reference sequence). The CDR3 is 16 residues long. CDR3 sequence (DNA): TGTGCCAGTAGTCGACAGGGACAGGTGTTCTCCTACGAGCAGTACTTC. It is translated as CASSRQGQVFSYEQYF.

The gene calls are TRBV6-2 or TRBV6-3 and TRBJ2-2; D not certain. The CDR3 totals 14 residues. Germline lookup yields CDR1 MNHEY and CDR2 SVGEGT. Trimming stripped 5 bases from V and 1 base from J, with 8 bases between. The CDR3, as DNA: TGTGCCAGCAGTCGAACTATGAACACCGGGGAGCTGTTTTTT. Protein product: CASSRTMNTGELFF.

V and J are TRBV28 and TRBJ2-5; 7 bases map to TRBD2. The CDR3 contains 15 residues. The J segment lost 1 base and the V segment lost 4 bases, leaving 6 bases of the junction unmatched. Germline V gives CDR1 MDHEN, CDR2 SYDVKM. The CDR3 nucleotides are TGTGCCAGCAGTTCTAGGCGGGAGCCCCAAGAGACCCAGTACTTC. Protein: CASSSRREPQETQYF.

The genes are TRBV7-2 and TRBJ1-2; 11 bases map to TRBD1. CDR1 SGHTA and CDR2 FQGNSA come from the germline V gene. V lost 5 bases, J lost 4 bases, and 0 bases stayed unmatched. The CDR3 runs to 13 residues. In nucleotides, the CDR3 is TGTGCCAGCAGCGGGACAGGGGGCTATGGCTACACCTTC. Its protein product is CASSGTGGYGYTF. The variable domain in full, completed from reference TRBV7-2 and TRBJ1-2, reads GAGVSQSPSNKVTEKGKDVELRCDPISGHTALYWYRQSLGQGLEFLIYFQGNSAPDKSGLPSDRFSAERTGGSVSTLTIQRTQQEDSAVYLCASSGTGGYGYTFGSGTRLTVV.

CDR3: CASSVAGDRASIYEQYF. The CDR3 coding sequence is TGTGCCAGCAGCGTAGCCGGAGACAGGGCATCCATCTACGAGCAGTACTTC. This chain joins TRBV9 and TRBJ2-7, with 7 bases lining up with TRBD1. Germline V gives CDR1 SGDLS, CDR2 YYNGEE. V trimming: 0 bases; J trimming: 3 bases; junction bases outside the gene matches: 12. The CDR3 length is 17 residues.

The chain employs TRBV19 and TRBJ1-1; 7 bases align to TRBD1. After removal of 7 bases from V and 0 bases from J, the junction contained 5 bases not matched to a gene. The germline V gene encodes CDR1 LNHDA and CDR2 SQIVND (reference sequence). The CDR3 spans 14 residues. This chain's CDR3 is CASIRTGMNTEAFF. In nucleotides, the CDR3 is TGTGCCAGTATCCGGACAGGAATGAACACTGAAGCTTTCTTT.

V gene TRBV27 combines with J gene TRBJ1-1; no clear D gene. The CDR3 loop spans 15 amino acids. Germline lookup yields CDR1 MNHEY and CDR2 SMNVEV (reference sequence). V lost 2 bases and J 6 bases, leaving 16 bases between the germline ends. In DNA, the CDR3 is TGTGCCAGCAGTTTAAGTGGGAAAGGATTCCCTGAAGCTTTCTTT. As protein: CASSLSGKGFPEAFF.

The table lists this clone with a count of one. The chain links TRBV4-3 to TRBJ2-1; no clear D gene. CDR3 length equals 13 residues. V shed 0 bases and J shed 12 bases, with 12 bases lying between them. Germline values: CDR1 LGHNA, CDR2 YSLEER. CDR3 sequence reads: CASSQDSYTGQFF. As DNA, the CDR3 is TGCGCCAGCAGCCAAGATTCCTACACTGGGCAGTTCTTC.

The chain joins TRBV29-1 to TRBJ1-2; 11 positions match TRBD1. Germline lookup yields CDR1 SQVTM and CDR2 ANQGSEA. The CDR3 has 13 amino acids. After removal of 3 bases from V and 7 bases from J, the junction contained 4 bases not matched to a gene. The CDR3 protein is CSVDGQGASGYTF. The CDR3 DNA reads TGCAGCGTTGATGGACAGGGGGCGTCTGGCTACACCTTC.

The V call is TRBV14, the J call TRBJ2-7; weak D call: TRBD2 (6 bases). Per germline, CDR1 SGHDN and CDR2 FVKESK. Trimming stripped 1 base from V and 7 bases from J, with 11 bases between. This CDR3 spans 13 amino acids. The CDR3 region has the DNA TGTGCCAGCAGCCAAGTAACCGCGGGGGAGCAGTACTTC. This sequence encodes CASSQVTAGEQYF.

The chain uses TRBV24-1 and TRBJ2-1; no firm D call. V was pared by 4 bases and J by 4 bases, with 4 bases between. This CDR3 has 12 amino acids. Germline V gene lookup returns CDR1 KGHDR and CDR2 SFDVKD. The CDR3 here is CATSESYNEQFF. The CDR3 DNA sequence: TGTGCCACCAGTGAATCGTACAATGAGCAGTTCTTC.

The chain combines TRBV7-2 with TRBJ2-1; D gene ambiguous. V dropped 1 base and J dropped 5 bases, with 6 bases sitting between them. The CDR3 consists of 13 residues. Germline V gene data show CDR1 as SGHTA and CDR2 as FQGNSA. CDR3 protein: CASSLGPNNEQFF. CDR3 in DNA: TGTGCCAGCAGCTTAGGTCCGAACAATGAGCAGTTCTTC.

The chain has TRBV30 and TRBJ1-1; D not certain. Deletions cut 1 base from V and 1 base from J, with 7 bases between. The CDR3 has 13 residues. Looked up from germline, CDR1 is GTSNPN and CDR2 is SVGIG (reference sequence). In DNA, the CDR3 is TGTGCCTGGAGTGCCAGTAAGAACACTGAAGCTTTCTTT. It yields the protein CAWSASKNTEAFF.

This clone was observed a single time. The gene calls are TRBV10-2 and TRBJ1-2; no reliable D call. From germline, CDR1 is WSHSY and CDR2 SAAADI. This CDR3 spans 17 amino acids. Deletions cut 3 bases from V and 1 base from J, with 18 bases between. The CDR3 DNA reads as TGCGCCAGCAGTGATTCTAGAGGAGGAGGGTATAACTATGGCTACACCTTC. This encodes CASSDSRGGGYNYGYTF.

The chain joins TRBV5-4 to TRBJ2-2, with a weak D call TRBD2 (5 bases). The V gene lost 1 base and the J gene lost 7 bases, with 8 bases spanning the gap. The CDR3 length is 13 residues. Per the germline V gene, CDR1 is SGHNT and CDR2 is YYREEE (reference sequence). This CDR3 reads CASSLPGSGELFF. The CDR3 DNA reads TGTGCCAGCAGCTTGCCGGGGAGCGGGGAGCTGTTTTTT.

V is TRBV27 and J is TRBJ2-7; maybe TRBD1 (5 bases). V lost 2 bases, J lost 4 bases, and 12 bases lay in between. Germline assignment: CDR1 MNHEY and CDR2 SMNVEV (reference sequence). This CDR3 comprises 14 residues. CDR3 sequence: CASSLGRVEYEQYF. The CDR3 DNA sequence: TGTGCCAGCAGTTTAGGCAGGGTGGAGTACGAGCAGTACTTC.

The CDR3 loop reads CASSFQGSNTEAFF. For the CDR3, the DNA is TGCGCCAGCAGCTTTCAGGGGTCGAACACTGAAGCTTTCTTT. The V and J genes are TRBV5-1 and TRBJ1-1; D perhaps matches TRBD1 (6 bases). CDR1 and CDR2 from the germline V gene are SGHRS and YFSETQ. The CDR3 has 14 residues. With 2 bases removed from V and 1 base from J, the gap between germline ends came to 9 bases.